Shown below are 9 T cell receptor beta chains from a single sample sequenced in a study of blood T cells in healthy people across ages. Together with a sample-barcoded 5' primer, a J-beta primer mix was included in a second PCR lasting about 6 to 11 cycles. TCRdb fed the 5' RACE reads into MiXCR, producing one record per CDR3 protein. The table records around 870,000 distinct CDR3 sequences, under 30% of them present only once. Specimen: blood. These receptors were taken from an elderly woman in good health.

A remark on this clonotype: This may be a read error, as it is one base from a much larger clone. The CDR3 sequence: CATSDVSGQGSYNEQYF. CDR3 nucleotide sequence: TGTGCCACCAGTGATGTCTCGGGACAGGGATCCTACAATGAGCAGTACTTC. The V and J genes are TRBV24-1 and TRBJ2-1; 9 bases line up with TRBD1. The end of the DNA fits TRBJ2-7 better, so the J call may be wrong. The germline V gene encodes CDR1 KGHDR and CDR2 SFDVKD. This CDR3 is 17 amino acids long.

This chain joins TRBV24-1 and TRBJ1-2; D is undetermined. Trimming left V 1 base short and J 3 bases short, with 2 bases between. Germline V gene sequence: CDR1 KGHDR, CDR2 SFDVKD. This CDR3 region has 12 residues. This CDR3 is CATSDFDYGYTF. CDR3 in DNA: TGTGCCACCAGTGATTTTGACTATGGCTACACCTTC.

The genes are TRBV7-3 and TRBJ2-1; 9 bases agree with TRBD2. The trim removed 5 bases at V and 10 bases at J, leaving 18 bases unmatched. CDR3 length: 17 residues. CDR1 is SGHTA and CDR2 is FQGTGA in the germline V gene. CDR3: CASSPTTCGGALGEQFF. CDR3 sequence (DNA): TGTGCCAGCAGCCCCACTACTTGCGGGGGGGCTCTCGGCGAGCAGTTCTTC. The variable domain in full, completed from reference TRBV7-3 and TRBJ2-1, reads GAGVSQTPSNKVTEKGKYVELRCDPISGHTALYWYRQSLGQGPEFLIYFQGTGAADDSGLPNDRFFAVRPEGSVSTLKIQRTERGDSAVYLCASSPTTCGGALGEQFFGPGTRLTVL.

The chain links TRBV10-3 to TRBJ1-2, with no clear D. Trimming cost V 3 bases and J 3 bases, with 8 bases left between them. From germline, CDR1 is ENHRY and CDR2 SYGVKD. The CDR3 is made up of 13 amino acids. In nucleotides, the CDR3 is TGTGCCATCAGTGAAATAGGAGACTATGGCTACACCTTC. Its translation is CAISEIGDYGYTF.

The chain is built from TRBV11-3 and TRBJ2-5; 7 bases match TRBD1. This CDR3 is 15 amino acids long. CDR1 is SGHNT and CDR2 is YENEEA in the germline V gene. With 1 base clipped from V and 11 bases from J, the junction kept 13 bases outside the gene matches. The CDR3 spells CASSLGNRGYNEQYF. CDR3 nucleotides: TGTGCCAGCAGCTTAGGCAACAGGGGATACAATGAGCAGTACTTC.

This rearrangement joins TRBV7-2 to TRBJ1-1; TRBD1 aligns across 7 bases. In germline, CDR1 is SGHTA, CDR2 FQGNSA. The CDR3 has 17 amino acids. After removal of 1 base from V and 0 bases from J, the junction contained 8 bases not matched to a gene. As DNA, the CDR3 is TGTGCCAGCAGCTTAGGACAGGGAGGGAGCATGAACACTGAAGCTTTCTTT. Protein product: CASSLGQGGSMNTEAFF.

This clonotype was counted ten times or more. The rearrangement joins TRBV20-1 to TRBJ1-5, with 9 positions matching TRBD1. The germline V gene has CDR1 DFQATT and CDR2 SNEGSKA (reference sequence). Germline trimming cut 5 bases from V and 0 bases from J; bases unmatched to any gene: 11. CDR3 size: 17 residues. As DNA, the CDR3 is TGCAGTGCTTCCCCCGCGGGACAGGGAATTAGCAATCAGCCCCAGCATTTT. Translation: CSASPAGQGISNQPQHF.

This clonotype was seen at least ten times. V gene TRBV6-6 combines with J gene TRBJ2-3; possibly TRBD1 for D (5 bases). The germline CDR1 and CDR2 sequences are MNHNY and SVGAGI (reference sequence). CDR3 size: 14 residues. V was pared by 5 bases and J by 4 bases, with 13 bases between. DNA of the CDR3: TGTGCCAGCAGTCCCTTTTGGGGCTCAGATACGCAGTATTTT. Translated: CASSPFWGSDTQYF.

This clonotype was seen more than once but under ten times. It may be a read error: a sequence one base away is much more abundant. The rearrangement links TRBV20-1 to TRBJ2-7; tentative D call: TRBD2 (5 bases). The ends were cut back, 1 base at V and 6 bases at J, with 7 bases in the middle. The CDR3 covers 11 residues. Germline assignment: CDR1 DFQATT and CDR2 SNEGSKA (reference sequence). The CDR3 spells CSARVGSEQYF. CDR3 nucleotide sequence: TGCAGTGCTAGAGTGGGGAGCGAGCAGTACTTC.